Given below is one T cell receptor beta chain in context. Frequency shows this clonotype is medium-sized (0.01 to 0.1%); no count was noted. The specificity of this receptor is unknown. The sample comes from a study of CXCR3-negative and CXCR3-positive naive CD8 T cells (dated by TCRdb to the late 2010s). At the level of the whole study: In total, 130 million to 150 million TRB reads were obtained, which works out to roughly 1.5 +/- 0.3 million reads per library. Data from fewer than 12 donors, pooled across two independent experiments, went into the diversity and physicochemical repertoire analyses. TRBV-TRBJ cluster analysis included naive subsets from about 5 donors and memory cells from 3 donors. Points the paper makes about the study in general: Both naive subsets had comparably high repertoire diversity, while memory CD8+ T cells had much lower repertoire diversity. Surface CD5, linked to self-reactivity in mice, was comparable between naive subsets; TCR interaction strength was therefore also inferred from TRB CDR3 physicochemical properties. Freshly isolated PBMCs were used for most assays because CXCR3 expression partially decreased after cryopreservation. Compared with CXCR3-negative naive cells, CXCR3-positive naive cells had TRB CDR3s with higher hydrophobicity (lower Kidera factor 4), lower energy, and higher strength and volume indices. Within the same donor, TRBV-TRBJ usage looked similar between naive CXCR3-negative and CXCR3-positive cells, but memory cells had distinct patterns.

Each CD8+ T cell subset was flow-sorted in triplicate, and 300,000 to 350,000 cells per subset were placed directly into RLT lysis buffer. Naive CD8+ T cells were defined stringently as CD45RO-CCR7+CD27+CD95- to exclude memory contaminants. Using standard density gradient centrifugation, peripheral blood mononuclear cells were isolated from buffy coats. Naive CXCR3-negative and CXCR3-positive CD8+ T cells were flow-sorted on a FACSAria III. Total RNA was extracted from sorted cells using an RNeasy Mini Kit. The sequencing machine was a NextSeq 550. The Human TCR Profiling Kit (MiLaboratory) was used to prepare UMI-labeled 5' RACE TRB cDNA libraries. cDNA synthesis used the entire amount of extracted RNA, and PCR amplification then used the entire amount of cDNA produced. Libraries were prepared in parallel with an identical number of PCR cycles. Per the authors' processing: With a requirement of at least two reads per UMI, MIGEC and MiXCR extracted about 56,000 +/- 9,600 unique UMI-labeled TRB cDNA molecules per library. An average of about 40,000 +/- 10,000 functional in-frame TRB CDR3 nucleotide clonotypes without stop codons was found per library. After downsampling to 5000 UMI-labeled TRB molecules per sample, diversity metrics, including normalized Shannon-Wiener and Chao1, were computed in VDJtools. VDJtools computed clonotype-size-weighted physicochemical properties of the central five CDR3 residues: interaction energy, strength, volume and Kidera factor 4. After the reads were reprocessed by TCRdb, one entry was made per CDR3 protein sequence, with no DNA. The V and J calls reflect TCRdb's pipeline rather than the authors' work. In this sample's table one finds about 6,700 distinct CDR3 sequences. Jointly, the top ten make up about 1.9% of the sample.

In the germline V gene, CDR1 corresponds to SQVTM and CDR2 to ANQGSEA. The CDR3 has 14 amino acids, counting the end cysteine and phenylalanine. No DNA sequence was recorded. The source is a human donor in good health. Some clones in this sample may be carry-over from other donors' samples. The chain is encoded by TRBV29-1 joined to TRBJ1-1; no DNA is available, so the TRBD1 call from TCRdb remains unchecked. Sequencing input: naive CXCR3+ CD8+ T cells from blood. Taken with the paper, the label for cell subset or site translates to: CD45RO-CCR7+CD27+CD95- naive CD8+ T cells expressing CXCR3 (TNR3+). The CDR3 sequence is CSVDLGQGYTEAFF.